This T cell receptor beta chain emerged from a study of T cells after yellow fever vaccination. This clonotype was picked up many times. The antigen remains undetermined. MiXCR, applied by TCRdb to the 5' RACE reads, yields one record per CDR3 protein. The sample records some 390,000 distinct CDR3 sequences, under 7.5% being singletons. Study-level results: It was a weaker secondary response, yet one that peaked faster, at day 5 versus 15. Post-booster repertoires again held most primary-vaccination clones (just under 97% CD4, about 88% CD8).

The CDR3 is made up of 15 amino acids. V was pared by 3 bases and J by 0 bases, with 12 bases between. Looked up from germline, CDR1 is GTSNPN and CDR2 is SVGIG (reference sequence). This sequence was found in a man aged 30 to 45 who received the YFV17D yellow fever vaccine. This specimen was PBMCs, taken 5 days after the yellow fever booster vaccination. The rearrangement uses TRBV30 and TRBJ2-1; D possibly matches TRBD1 or TRBD2 (6 bases each). The CDR3 here is CAWSLGGGSYNEQFF. DNA of the CDR3: TGTGCCTGGAGCCTGGGGGGCGGCTCCTACAATGAGCAGTTCTTC.